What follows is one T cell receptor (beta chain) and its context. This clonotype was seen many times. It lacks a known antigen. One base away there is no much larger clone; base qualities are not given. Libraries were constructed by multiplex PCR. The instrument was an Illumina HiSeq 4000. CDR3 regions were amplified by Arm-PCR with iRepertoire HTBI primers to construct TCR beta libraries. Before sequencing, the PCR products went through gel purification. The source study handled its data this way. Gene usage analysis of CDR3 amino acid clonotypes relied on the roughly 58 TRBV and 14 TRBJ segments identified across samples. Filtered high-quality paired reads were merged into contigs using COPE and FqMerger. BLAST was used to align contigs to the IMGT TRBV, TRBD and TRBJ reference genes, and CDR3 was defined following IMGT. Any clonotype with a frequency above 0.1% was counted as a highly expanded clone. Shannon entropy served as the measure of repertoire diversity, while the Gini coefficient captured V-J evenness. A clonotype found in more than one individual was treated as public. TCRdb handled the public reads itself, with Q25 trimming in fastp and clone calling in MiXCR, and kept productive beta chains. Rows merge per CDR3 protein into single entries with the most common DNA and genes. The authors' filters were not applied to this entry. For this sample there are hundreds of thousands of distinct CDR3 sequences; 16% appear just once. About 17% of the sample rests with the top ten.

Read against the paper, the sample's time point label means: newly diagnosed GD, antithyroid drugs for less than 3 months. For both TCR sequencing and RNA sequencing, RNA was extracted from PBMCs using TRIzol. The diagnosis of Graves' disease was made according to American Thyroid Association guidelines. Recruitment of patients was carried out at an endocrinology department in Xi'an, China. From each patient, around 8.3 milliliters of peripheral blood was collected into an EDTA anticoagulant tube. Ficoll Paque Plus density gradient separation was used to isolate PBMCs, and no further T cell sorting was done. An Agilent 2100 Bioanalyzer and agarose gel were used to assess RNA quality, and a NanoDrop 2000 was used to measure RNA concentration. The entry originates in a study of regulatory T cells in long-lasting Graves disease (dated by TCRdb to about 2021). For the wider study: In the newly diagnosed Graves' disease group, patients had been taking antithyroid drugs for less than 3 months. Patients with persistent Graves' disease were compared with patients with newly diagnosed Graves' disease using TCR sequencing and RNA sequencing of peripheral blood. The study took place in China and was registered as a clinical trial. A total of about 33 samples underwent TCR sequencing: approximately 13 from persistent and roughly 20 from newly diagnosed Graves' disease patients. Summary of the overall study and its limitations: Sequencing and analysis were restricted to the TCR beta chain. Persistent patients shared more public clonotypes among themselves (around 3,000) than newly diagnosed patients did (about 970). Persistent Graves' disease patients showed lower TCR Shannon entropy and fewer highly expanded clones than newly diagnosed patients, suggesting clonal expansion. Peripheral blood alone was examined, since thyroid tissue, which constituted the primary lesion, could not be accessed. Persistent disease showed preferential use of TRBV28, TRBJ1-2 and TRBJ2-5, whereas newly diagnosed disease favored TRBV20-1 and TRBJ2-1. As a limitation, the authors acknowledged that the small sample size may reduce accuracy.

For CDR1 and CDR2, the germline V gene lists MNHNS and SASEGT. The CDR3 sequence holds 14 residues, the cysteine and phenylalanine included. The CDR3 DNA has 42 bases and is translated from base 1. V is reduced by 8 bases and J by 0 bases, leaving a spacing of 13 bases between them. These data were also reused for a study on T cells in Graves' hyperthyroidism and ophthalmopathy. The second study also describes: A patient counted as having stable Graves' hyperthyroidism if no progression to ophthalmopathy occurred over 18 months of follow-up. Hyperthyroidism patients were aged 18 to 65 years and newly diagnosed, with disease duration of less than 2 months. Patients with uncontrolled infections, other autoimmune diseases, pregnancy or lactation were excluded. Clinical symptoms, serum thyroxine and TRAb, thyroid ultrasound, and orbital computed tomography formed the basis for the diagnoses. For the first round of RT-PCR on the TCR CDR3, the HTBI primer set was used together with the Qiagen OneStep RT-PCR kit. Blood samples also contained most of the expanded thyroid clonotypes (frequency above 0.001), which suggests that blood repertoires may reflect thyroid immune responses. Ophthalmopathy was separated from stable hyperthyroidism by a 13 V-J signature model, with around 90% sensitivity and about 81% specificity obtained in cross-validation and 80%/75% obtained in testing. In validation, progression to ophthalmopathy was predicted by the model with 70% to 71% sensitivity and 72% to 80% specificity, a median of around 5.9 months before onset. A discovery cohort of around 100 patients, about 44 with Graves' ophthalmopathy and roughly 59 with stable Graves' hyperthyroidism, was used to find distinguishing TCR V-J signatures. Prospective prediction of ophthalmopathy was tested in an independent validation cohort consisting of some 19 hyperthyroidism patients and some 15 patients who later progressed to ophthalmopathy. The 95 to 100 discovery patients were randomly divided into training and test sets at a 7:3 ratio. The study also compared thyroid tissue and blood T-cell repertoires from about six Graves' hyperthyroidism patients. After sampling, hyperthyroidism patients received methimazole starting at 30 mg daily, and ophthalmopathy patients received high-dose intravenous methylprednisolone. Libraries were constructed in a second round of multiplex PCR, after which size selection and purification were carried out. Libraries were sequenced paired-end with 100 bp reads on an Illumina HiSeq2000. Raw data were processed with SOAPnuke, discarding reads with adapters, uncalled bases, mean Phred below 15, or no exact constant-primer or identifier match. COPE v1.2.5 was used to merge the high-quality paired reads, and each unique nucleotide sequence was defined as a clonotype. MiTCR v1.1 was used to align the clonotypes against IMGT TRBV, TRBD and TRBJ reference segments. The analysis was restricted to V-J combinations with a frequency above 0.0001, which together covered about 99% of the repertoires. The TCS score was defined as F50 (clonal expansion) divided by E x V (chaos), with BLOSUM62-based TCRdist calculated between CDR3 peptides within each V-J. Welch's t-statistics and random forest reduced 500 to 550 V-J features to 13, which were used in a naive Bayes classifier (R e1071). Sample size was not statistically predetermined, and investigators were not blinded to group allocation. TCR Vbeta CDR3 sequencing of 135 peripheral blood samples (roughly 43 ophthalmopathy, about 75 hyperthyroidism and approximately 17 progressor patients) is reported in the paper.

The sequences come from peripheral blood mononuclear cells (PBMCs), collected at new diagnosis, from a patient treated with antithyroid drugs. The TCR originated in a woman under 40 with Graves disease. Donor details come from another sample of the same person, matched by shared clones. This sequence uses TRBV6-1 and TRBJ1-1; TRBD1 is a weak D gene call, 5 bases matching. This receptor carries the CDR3 CASLPGSLNTEAFF. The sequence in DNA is TGTGCCAGCCTTCCAGGGTCCCTGAACACTGAAGCTTTCTTT.